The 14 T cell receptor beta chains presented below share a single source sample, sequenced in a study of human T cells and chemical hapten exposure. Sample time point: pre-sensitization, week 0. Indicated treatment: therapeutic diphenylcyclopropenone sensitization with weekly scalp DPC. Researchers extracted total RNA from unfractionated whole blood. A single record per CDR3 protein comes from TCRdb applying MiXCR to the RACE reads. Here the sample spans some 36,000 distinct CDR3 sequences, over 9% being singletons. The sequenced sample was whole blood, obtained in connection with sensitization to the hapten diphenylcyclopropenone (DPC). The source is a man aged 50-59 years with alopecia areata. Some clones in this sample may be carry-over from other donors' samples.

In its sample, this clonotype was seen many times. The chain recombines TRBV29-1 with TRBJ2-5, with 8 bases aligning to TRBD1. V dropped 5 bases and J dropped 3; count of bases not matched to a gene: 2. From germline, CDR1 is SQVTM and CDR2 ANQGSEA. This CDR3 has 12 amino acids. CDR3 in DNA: TGCAGCGTTAACAGGGGGGAAGAGACCCAGTACTTC. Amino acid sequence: CSVNRGEETQYF.

The CDR3 protein is CASSIATGETRPYEQYF. In DNA, the CDR3 is TGTGCCAGTAGTATAGCGACCGGCGAGACTAGACCCTACGAGCAGTACTTC. V gene TRBV19 combines with J gene TRBJ2-7, with TRBD2 as a possible D gene (6 bases). Per germline, CDR1 LNHDA and CDR2 SQIVND (reference sequence). Trimming took 1 base from V and 2 from J, leaving 18 bases between them. The CDR3 has 17 residues.

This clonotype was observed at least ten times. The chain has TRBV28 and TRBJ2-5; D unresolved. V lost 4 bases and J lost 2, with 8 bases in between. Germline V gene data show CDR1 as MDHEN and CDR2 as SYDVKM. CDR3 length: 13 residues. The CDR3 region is CASSSADQETQYF. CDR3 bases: TGTGCCAGCAGTTCGGCGGATCAAGAGACCCAGTACTTC.

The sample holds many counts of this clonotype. The chain's CDR3 is CASSEGLAANEQFF. Here the CDR3 DNA reads TGCGCCAGCAGTGAGGGACTAGCGGCCAATGAGCAGTTCTTC. The V call is TRBV10-2, the J call TRBJ2-1; TRBD2 aligns across 10 bases. The CDR3 extends over 14 amino acids. Germline V gene lookup returns CDR1 WSHSY and CDR2 SAAADI. V shed 2 bases, J shed 6 bases, and the junction held 1 base outside the gene matches.

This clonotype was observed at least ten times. The CDR3 region has the DNA TGTGCCAGCAGCCCAATCACGAGCTCCTATAATTCACCCCTCCACTTT. Translated: CASSPITSSYNSPLHF. This chain connects TRBV28 to TRBJ1-6; no firm D call. Germline V gene data show CDR1 as MDHEN and CDR2 as SYDVKM. The CDR3 extends over 16 amino acids. The V end lost 6 bases, the J end lost 0 bases, and 12 bases lay between the germline ends.

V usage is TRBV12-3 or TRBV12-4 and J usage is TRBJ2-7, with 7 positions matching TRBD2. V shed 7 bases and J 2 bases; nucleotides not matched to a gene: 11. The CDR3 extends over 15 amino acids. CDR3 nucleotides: TGTGCCAGCACCGCTAGCGGAGAAGGGGCCTACGAGCAGTACTTC. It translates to CASTASGEGAYEQYF.

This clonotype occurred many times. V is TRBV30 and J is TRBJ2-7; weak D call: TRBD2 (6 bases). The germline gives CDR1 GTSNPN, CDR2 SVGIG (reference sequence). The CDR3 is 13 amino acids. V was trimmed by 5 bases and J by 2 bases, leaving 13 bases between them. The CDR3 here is CAWGGTAAYEQYF. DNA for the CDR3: TGTGCCTGGGGAGGGACGGCAGCCTACGAGCAGTACTTC.

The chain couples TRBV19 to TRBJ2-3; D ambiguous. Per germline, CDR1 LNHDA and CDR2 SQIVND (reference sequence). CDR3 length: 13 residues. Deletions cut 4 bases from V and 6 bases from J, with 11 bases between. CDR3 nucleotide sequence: TGTGCCAGTAGTACTGGGCTCGCGGATACGCAGTATTTT. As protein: CASSTGLADTQYF.

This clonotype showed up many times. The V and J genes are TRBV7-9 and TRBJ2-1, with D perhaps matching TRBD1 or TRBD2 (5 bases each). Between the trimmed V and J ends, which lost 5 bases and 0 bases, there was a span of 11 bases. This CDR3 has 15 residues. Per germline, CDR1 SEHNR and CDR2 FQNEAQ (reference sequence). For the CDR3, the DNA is TGTGCCAGCAGCGCCCCAGGGAGCTCCTACAATGAGCAGTTCTTC. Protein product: CASSAPGSSYNEQFF.

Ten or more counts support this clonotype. CDR3 in DNA: TGCGCCAGCAGCCAAAATGGGGGCACGGAGACCCAGTACTTC. As protein: CASSQNGGTETQYF. J is TRBJ2-5 and V is TRBV4-3, with D possibly matching TRBD1 (6 bases). CDR1 LGHNA and CDR2 YSLEER come from the germline V gene. This CDR3 is 14 amino acids long. Trimming took 2 bases from V and 5 from J, leaving 12 bases between them.

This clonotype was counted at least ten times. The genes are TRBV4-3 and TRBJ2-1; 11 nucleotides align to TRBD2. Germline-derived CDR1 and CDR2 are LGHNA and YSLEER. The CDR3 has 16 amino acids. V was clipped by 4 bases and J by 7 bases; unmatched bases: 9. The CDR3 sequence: CASSPYLAGGLNEQFF. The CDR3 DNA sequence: TGCGCCAGCAGCCCCTACCTAGCGGGAGGTTTGAATGAGCAGTTCTTC.

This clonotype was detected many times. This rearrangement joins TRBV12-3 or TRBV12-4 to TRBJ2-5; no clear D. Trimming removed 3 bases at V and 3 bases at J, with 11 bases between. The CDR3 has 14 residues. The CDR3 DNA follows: TGTGCCAGCAGTTTGGAGACCTTCAAAGAGACCCAGTACTTC. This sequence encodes CASSLETFKETQYF.

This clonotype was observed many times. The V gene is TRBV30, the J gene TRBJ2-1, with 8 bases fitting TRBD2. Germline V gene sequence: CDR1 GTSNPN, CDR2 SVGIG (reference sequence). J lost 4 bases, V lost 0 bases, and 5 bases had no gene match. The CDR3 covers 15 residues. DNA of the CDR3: TGTGCCTGGAGTGTAAGCGGGAGTGCATACAATGAGCAGTTCTTC. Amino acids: CAWSVSGSAYNEQFF.

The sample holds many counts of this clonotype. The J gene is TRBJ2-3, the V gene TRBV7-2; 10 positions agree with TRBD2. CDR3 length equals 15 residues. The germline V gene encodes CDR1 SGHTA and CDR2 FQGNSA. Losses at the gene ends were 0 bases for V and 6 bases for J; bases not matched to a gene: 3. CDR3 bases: TGTGCCAGCAGCTTAGCAGCGGGAGGGGGGGATACGCAGTATTTT. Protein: CASSLAAGGGDTQYF. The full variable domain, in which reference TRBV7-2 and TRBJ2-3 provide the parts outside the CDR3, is GAGVSQSPSNKVTEKGKDVELRCDPISGHTALYWYRQSLGQGLEFLIYFQGNSAPDKSGLPSDRFSAERTGGSVSTLTIQRTQQEDSAVYLCASSLAAGGGDTQYFGPGTRLTVL.